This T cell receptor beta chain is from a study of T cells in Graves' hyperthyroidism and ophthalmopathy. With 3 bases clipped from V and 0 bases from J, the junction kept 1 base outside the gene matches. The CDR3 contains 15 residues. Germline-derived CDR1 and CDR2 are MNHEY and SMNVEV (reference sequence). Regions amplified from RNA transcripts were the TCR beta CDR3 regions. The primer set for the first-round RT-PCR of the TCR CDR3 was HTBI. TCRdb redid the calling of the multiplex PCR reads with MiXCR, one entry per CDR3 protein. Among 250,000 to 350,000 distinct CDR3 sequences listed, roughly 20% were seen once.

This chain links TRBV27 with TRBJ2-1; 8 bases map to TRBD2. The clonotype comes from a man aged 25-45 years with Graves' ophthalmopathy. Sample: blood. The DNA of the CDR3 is TGTGCCAGCAGTTTCAGCGGGGGCTCCTACAATGAGCAGTTCTTC. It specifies CASSFSGGSYNEQFF.